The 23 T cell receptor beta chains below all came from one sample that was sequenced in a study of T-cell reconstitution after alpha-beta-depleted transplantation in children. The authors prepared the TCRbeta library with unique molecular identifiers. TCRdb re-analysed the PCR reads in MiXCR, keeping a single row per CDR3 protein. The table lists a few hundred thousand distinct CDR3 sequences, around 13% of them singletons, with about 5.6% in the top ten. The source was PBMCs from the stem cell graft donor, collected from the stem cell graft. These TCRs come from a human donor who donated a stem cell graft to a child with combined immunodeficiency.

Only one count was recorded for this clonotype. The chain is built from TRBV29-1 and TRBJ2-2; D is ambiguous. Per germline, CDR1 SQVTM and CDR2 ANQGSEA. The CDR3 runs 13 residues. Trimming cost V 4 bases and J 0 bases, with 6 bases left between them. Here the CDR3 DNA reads TGCAGCGTTGTTAGGGCGAACACCGGGGAGCTGTTTTTT. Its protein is CSVVRANTGELFF.

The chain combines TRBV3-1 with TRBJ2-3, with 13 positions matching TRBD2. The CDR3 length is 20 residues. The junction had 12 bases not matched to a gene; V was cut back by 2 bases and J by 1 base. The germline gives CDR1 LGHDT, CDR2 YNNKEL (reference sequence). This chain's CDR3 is CASSQPLTSGGPLRTDTQYF. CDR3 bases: TGTGCCAGCAGCCAACCTCTGACTAGCGGGGGGCCCCTTCGCACAGATACGCAGTATTTT.

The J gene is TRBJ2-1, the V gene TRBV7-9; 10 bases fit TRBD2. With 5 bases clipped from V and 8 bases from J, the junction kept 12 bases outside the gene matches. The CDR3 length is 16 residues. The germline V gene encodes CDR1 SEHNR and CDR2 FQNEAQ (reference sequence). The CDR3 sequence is CASSPRASGSRDEQFF. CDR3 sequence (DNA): TGTGCCAGCAGCCCCCGGGCTAGCGGGAGTAGAGATGAGCAGTTCTTC.

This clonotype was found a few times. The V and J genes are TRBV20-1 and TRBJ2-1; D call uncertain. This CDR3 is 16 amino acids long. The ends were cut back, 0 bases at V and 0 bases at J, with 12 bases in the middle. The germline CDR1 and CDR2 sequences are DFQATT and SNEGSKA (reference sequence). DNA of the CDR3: TGCAGTGCTAGAGATTTTGAGGCTGGCTCCTACAATGAGCAGTTCTTC. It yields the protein CSARDFEAGSYNEQFF.

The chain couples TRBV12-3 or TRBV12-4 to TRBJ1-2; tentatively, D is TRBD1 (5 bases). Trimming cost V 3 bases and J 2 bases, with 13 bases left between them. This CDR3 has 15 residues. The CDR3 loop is CASSLNRPSNYGYTF. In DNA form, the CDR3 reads TGTGCCAGCAGTTTGAACAGGCCATCCAACTATGGCTACACCTTC.

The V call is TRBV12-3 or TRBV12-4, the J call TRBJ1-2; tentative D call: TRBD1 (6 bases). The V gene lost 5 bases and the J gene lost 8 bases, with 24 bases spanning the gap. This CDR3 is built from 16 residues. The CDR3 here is CASSPQTKGHRPGYTF. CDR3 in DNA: TGTGCCAGCAGTCCCCAAACCAAGGGACACCGGCCCGGCTACACCTTC.

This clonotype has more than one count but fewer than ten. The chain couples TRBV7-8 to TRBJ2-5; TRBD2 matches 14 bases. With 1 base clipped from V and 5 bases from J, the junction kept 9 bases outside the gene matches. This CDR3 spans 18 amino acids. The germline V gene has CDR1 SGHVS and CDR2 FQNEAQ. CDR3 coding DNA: TGTGCCAGCAGCTTAGTCGGACTAGCGGGAGGAGCGGGGGAGACCCAGTACTTC. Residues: CASSLVGLAGGAGETQYF.

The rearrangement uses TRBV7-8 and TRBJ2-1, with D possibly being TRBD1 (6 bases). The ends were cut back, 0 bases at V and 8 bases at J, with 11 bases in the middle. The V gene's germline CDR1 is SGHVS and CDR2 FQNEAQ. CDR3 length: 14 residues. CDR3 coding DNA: TGTGCCAGCAGCTTAGCCGGGACATACGATGAGCAGTTCTTC. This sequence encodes CASSLAGTYDEQFF. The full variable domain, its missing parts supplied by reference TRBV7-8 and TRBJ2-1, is GAGVSQSPRYKVAKRGQDVALRCDPISGHVSLFWYQQALGQGPEFLTYFQNEAQLDKSGLPSDRFFAERPEGSVSTLKIQRTQQEDSAVYLCASSLAGTYDEQFFGPGTRLTVL.

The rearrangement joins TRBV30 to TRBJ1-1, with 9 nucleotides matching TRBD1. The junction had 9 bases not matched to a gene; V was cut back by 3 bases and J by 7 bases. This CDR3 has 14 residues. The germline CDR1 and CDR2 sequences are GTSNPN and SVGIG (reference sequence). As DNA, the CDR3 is TGTGCCTGGAGACGAGGGACAGGGACCATTGAAGCTTTCTTT. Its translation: CAWRRGTGTIEAFF.

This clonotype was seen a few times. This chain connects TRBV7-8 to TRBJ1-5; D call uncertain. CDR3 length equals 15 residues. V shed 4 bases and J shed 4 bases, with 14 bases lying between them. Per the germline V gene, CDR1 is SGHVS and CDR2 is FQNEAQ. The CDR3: CASSYLDGLNQPQHF. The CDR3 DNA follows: TGTGCCAGCAGCTATTTGGACGGCCTAAATCAGCCCCAGCATTTT. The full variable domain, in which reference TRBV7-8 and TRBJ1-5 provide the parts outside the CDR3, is GAGVSQSPRYKVAKRGQDVALRCDPISGHVSLFWYQQALGQGPEFLTYFQNEAQLDKSGLPSDRFFAERPEGSVSTLKIQRTQQEDSAVYLCASSYLDGLNQPQHFGDGTRLSIL.

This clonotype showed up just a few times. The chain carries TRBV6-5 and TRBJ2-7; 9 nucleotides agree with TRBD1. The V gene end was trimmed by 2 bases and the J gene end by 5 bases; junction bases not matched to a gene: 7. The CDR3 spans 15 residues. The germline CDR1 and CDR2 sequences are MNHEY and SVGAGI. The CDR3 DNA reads TGTGCCAGCAGTTACGGAGGGACAGGGTCTAACGAGCAGTACTTC. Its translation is CASSYGGTGSNEQYF.

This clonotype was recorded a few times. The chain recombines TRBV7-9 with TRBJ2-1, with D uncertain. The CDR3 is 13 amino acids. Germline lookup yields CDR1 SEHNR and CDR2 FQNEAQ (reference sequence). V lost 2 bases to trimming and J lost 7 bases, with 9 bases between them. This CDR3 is CASSLSLKNEQFF. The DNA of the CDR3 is TGTGCCAGCAGCTTAAGCCTAAAGAATGAGCAGTTCTTC.

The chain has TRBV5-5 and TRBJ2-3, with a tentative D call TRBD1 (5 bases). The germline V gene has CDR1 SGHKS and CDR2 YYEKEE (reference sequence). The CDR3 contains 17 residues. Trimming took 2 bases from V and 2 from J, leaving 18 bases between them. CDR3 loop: CASSFQGFNYATDTQYF. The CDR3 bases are TGTGCCAGCAGCTTTCAGGGTTTCAACTACGCCACAGATACGCAGTATTTT.

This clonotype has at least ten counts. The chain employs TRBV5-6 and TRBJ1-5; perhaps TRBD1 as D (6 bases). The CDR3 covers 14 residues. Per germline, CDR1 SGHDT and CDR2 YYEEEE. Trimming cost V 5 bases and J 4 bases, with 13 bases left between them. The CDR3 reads CASSSGQGNQPQHF. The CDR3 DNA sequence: TGTGCCAGCAGTAGCGGCCAGGGGAATCAGCCCCAGCATTTT.

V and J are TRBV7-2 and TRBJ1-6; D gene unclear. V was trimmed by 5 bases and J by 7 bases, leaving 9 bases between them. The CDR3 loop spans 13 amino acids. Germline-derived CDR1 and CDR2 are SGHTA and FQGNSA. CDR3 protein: CASSQGPNSPLHF. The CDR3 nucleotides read TGTGCCAGCAGCCAAGGACCGAATTCACCCCTCCACTTT.

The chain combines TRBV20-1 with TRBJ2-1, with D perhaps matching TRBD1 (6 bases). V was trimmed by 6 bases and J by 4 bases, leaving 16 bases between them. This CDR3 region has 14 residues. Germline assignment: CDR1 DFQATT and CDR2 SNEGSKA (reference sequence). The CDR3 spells CSAGARIGYNEQFF. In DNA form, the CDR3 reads TGCAGTGCGGGGGCCCGGATAGGGTACAATGAGCAGTTCTTC.

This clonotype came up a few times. The CDR3 region has the DNA TGTGCCAGCACCGTTGGACAGAACGGGGATTATGGCTACACCTTC. Amino acids: CASTVGQNGDYGYTF. This chain connects TRBV12-3 or TRBV12-4 to TRBJ1-2, with D perhaps matching TRBD1 (6 bases). The CDR3 spans 15 residues. Trimming cost V 7 bases and J 5 bases, with 20 bases left between them.

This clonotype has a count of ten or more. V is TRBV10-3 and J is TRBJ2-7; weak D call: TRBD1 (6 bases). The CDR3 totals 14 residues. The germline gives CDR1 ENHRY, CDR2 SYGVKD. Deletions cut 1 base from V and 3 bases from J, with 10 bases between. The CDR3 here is CAISEWGTNYEQYF. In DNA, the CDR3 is TGTGCCATCAGTGAGTGGGGGACAAACTACGAGCAGTACTTC.

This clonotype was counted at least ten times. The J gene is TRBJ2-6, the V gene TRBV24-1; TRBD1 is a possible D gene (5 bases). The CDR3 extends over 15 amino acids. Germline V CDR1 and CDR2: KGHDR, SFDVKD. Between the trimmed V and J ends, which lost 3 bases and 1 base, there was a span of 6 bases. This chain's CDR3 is CATSDPGSGANVLTF. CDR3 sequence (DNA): TGTGCCACCAGTGATCCAGGGTCTGGGGCCAACGTCCTGACTTTC.

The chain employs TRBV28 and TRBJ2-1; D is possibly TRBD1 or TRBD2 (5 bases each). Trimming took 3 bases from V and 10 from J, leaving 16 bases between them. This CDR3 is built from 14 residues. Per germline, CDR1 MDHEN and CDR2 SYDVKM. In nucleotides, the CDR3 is TGTGCCAGCAGTTTCCTCGACGAGGGGCCAGAGCAGTTCTTC. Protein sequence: CASSFLDEGPEQFF.

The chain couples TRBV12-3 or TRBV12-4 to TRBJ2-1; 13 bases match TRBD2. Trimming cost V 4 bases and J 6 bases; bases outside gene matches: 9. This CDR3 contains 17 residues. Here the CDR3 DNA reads TGTGCCAGCAGTTCCCCCGGGACTAGCGGGAATCCCAATGAGCAGTTCTTC. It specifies CASSSPGTSGNPNEQFF.

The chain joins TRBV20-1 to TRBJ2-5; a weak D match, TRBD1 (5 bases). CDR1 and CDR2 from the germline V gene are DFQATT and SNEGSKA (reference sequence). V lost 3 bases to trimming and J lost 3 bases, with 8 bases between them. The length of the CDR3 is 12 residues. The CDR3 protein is CSARATEETQYF. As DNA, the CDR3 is TGCAGTGCTAGGGCGACAGAAGAGACCCAGTACTTC.

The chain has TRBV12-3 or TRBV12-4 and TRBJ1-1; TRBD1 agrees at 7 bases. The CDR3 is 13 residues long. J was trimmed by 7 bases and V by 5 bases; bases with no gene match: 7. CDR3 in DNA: TGTGCCAGCAGTAGGACAGGACCTAATGAAGCTTTCTTT. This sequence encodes CASSRTGPNEAFF.